The 7 T cell receptor beta chains below all came from one sample that was sequenced in a study of blood T cell repertoires in COVID-19. Sequenced by immunoSEQ multiplex PCR; TCRdb stores in-frame clones only, minus some. The profile covers 540,000 or so clones, with approximately 91% appearing a single time and roughly 8.3% taken by the ten largest. The source material was peripheral blood. Receptor source: a woman aged 50 to 65 with COVID-19, enrolled during active disease.

The V and J genes are TRBV3-1 (or the pseudogene TRBV3-2) and TRBJ1-4; D is uncertain. Germline CDR1 reads LGHDT; CDR2 reads YNNKEL (reference sequence). This CDR3 spans 14 amino acids. V was clipped by 2 bases and J by 3 bases, with 7 bases between them. In DNA form, the CDR3 reads TGTGCCAGCAGCCAATATCTTCCTAATGAAAAACTGTTTTTT. As protein: CASSQYLPNEKLFF.

This chain joins TRBV18 and TRBJ1-1, with D possibly matching TRBD1 (5 bases). CDR1 KGHSH and CDR2 LQKENI come from the germline V gene. V lost 3 bases to trimming and J lost 5 bases, with 16 bases between them. This CDR3 is 15 amino acids long. DNA for the CDR3: TGTGCCAGCTCACCGGGAGGACAAAGAACAACTGAAGCTTTCTTT. It is translated as CASSPGGQRTTEAFF.

The CDR3 DNA reads TGTGCTAGTGGTTTGGTGTTTGGCCTGTTCTTC. Amino acids: CASGLVFGLFF. The genes are TRBV12-5 and TRBJ2-1, with D unresolved. V was cut by 0 bases and J by 15 bases, with 9 bases left in between. The CDR3 consists of 11 residues. Germline CDR1 is LGHNT and CDR2 is FRNRAP.

This clone has at least ten counts. This chain links TRBV12-1 with TRBJ1-4; the listed D gene, TRBD1, was not tested against the DNA. TRBV12-1 is labeled a pseudogene. CDR3 length equals 16 residues. In DNA, the CDR3 is TGTGCCAGCTCCCTCGAAAGGGGGCGTGATAATGAAAAACTGTTTTTT. It encodes CASSLERGRDNEKLFF.

The chain joins TRBV5-1 to TRBJ2-1; a weak D match, TRBD2 (7 bases). Trimming cost V 1 base and J 7 bases, with 12 bases left between them. The germline V gene has CDR1 SGHRS and CDR2 YFSETQ. This CDR3 is built from 14 residues. The CDR3 here is CASSLTGGGNEQFF. The CDR3 nucleotides are TGCGCCAGCAGCTTGACGGGGGGCGGGAATGAGCAGTTCTTC. The full variable domain, in which reference TRBV5-1 and TRBJ2-1 provide the parts outside the CDR3, is KAGVTQTPRYLIKTRGQQVTLSCSPISGHRSVSWYQQTPGQGLQFLFEYFSETQRNKGNFPGRFSGRQFSNSRSEMNVSTLELGDSALYLCASSLTGGGNEQFFGPGTRLTVL.

This chain uses TRBV27 with TRBJ1-2; 8 bases are a match to TRBD1. V lost 5 bases and J lost 8; bases outside the gene matches: 4. From germline, CDR1 is MNHEY and CDR2 SMNVEV (reference sequence). This CDR3 is built from 12 residues. The CDR3 loop reads CASSQGAGGYTF. CDR3 DNA sequence: TGTGCCAGCAGTCAGGGGGCGGGAGGCTACACCTTC.

V is TRBV14 and J is TRBJ1-2; D uncertain. V was trimmed by 0 bases and J by 6 bases, leaving 14 bases between them. Germline-derived CDR1 and CDR2 are SGHDN and FVKESK. The CDR3 consists of 15 residues. The CDR3 nucleotides read TGTGCCAGCAGCCAAGAAATAGGCAGGAATCATGGCTACACCTTC. Protein sequence: CASSQEIGRNHGYTF.